The 9 T cell receptor beta chains below all came from one sample that was sequenced in a study of cytomegalovirus exposure and HLA in healthy donors. It was with 60 Vbeta and 13 Jbeta primers that the PCR ran. Assay: immunoSEQ multiplex PCR; the TCRdb copy retains only in-frame clones and omits some. Of about 130,000 clones in the sample, roughly 80% were seen once. The sequenced sample was PBMCs. These receptors originate from a woman aged 35 to 49 in good health and CMV-seropositive.

The count of this clone is one. The germline gene is not matched at one end of the junction; a read error may be the cause. This sequence joins TRBV5-1 and TRBJ2-5; possibly TRBD2 for D (7 bases). Judging by the DNA end, TRBJ2-7 fits better; the J call may be wrong. Per germline, CDR1 SGHRS and CDR2 YFSETQ. The CDR3 loop spans 16 amino acids. CDR3 amino acids: CASNLDPGGISYEQYF. CDR3 nucleotide sequence: TGCGCCAGCAACTTGGATCCGGGGGGCATCTCCTACGAGCAGTACTTC.

This clone was seen more than once but under ten times. V gene TRBV2 combines with J gene TRBJ2-7; 10 bases are shared with TRBD1. V lost 7 bases to trimming and J lost 4 bases; unmatched junction nucleotides: 10. The CDR3 totals 15 residues. CDR1 is SNHLY, CDR2 FYNNEI, per germline. CDR3: CASIPARDRGYEQYF. The CDR3 DNA reads TGTGCCAGCATCCCAGCCCGGGACAGGGGTTACGAGCAGTACTTC. The whole variable domain, filled in from reference TRBV2 and TRBJ2-7, reads EPEVTQTPSHQVTQMGQEVILRCVPISNHLYFYWYRQILGQKVEFLVSFYNNEISEKSEIFDDQFSVERPDGSNFTLKIRSTKLEDSAMYFCASIPARDRGYEQYFGPGTRLTVT.

V usage is TRBV19 and J usage is TRBJ2-7, with D perhaps TRBD1 (6 bases). V was clipped by 8 bases and J by 5 bases, with 16 bases between them. Germline-derived CDR1 and CDR2 are LNHDA and SQIVND (reference sequence). The CDR3 spans 13 residues. CDR3 amino acids: CASGIQGSHEQYF. DNA of the CDR3: TGTGCCAGTGGCATACAGGGTTCCCACGAGCAGTACTTC.

CDR3 in amino acids: CASSLTGGGYEQYF. For the CDR3, the DNA is TGTGCCAGCAGCTTAACGGGCGGGGGCTACGAGCAGTACTTC. This chain links TRBV7-3 with TRBJ2-7; TRBD2 matches 7 bases. With 0 bases clipped from V and 3 bases from J, the junction kept 2 bases outside the gene matches. Germline V gives CDR1 SGHTA, CDR2 FQGTGA. The CDR3 consists of 14 residues.

This clone was observed a handful of times. This rearrangement joins TRBV15 to TRBJ1-5; D might be TRBD1 (6 bases). The V gene lost 0 bases and the J gene lost 0 bases, with 12 bases spanning the gap. The CDR3 loop spans 17 amino acids. CDR1 is LNHNV, CDR2 YYDKDF, per germline (reference sequence). CDR3 residues: CATSRERTGYSNQPQHF. The CDR3 coding sequence is TGTGCCACCAGCAGAGAGCGTACAGGGTATAGCAATCAGCCCCAGCATTTT.

V usage is TRBV25-1 and J usage is TRBJ1-4; D gene unclear. Germline loops: CDR1 MGHDK, CDR2 SYGVNS. The CDR3 runs 16 residues. The germline V and J ends were trimmed by 1 base and 5 bases, with 14 bases remaining between them. The CDR3 sequence: CASSESAGTQNEKLFF. The CDR3 DNA reads TGTGCCAGCAGTGAATCTGCGGGCACCCAGAATGAAAAACTGTTTTTT.

The chain couples TRBV9 to TRBJ2-1, with D possibly matching TRBD2 (5 bases). CDR3 length equals 14 residues. Trimming removed 3 bases from V and 7 bases from J, with 14 bases in between. Germline V gene data show CDR1 as SGDLS and CDR2 as YYNGEE. Here the CDR3 DNA reads TGTGCCAGCAGCGACGAACGACTAATTAATGAGCAGTTCTTC. Residues: CASSDERLINEQFF.

V is TRBV30 and J is TRBJ1-2; 9 bases agree with TRBD1. Unmatched junction bases numbered 4, after V lost 2 bases and J lost 0 bases. Germline assignment: CDR1 GTSNPN and CDR2 SVGIG (reference sequence). CDR3 length: 15 amino acids. This CDR3 is CAWSLRTGANYGYTF. The CDR3 region has the DNA TGTGCCTGGAGTCTTAGGACAGGGGCTAACTATGGCTACACCTTC.

The chain employs TRBV28 and TRBJ2-5; weak D call: TRBD2 (5 bases). Trimming took 3 bases from V and 11 from J, leaving 13 bases between them. The CDR3 is made up of 12 amino acids. Germline CDR1 MDHEN, CDR2 SYDVKM. CDR3 in amino acids: CASSFQVGEQYF. Here the CDR3 DNA reads TGTGCCAGCAGTTTCCAGGTGGGAGAGCAGTACTTC.